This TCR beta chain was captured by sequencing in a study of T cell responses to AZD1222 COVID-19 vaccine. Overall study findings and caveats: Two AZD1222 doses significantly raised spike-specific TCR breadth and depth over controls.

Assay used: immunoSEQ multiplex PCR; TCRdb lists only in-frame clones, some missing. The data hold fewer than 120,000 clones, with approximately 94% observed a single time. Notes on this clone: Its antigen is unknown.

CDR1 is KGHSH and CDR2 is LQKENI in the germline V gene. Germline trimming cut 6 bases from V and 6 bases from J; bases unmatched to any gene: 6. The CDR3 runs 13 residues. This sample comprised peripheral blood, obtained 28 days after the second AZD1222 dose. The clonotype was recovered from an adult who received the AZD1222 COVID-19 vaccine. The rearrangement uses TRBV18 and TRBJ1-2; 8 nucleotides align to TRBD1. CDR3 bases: TGTGCCAGCTCCGAACTGACAGGGGATGGCTACACCTTC. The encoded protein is CASSELTGDGYTF.